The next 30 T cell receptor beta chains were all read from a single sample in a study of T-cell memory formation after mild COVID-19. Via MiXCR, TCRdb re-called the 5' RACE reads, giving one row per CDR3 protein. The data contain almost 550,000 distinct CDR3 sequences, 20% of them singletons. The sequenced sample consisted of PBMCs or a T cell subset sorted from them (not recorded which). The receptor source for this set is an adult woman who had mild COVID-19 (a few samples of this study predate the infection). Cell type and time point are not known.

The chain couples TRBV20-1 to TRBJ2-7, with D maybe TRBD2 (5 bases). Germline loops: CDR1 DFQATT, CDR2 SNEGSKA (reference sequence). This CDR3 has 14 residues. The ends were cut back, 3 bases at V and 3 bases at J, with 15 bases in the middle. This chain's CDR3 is CSASSPAEYYEQYF. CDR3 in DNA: TGCAGTGCTAGTAGTCCAGCGGAGTACTACGAGCAGTACTTC.

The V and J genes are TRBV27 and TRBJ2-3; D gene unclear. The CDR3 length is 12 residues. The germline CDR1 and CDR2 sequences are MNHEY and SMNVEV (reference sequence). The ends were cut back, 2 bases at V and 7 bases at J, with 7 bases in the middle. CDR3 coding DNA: TGTGCCAGCAGTTTACAACAGAATACGCAGTATTTT. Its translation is CASSLQQNTQYF.

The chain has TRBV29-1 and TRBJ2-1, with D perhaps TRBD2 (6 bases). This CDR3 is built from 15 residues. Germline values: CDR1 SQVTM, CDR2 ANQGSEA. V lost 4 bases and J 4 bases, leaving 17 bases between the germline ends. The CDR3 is CSVVDSRETYNEQFF. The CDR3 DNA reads TGCAGCGTTGTGGACTCGCGGGAAACATACAATGAGCAGTTCTTC.

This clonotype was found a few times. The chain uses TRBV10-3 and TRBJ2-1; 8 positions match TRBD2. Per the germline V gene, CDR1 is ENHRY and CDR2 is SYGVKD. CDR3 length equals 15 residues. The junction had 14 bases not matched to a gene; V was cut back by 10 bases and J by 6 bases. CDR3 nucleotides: TGTGCCACCCTTTGGGGTAGCGGGGCCATCAATGAGCAGTTCTTC. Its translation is CATLWGSGAINEQFF.

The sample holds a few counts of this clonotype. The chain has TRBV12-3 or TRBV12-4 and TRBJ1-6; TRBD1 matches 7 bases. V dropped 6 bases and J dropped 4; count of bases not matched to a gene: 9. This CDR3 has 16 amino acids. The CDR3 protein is CASSQEGTEYNSPLHF. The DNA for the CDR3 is TGTGCCAGCAGCCAAGAGGGGACAGAGTATAATTCACCCCTCCACTTT.

The CDR3: CAWSLKGSHEQYF. Written as DNA, the CDR3 is TGTGCCTGGAGTTTAAAGGGGTCCCACGAGCAGTACTTC. This chain uses TRBV30 with TRBJ2-7, with D perhaps TRBD1 (5 bases). Trimming removed 2 bases at V and 5 bases at J, with 13 bases between. Germline CDR1 reads GTSNPN; CDR2 reads SVGIG (reference sequence). This CDR3 is built from 13 residues.

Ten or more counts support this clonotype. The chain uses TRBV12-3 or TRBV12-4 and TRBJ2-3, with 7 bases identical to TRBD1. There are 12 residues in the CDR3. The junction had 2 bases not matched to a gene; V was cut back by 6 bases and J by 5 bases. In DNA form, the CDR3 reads TGTGCCAGCAGCCCAGGGGGAGATACGCAGTATTTT. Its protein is CASSPGGDTQYF.

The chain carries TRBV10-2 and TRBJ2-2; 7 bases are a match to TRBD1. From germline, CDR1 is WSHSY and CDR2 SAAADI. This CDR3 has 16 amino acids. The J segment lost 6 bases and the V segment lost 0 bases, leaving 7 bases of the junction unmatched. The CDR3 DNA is TGCGCCAGCAGTGAGTCCACGGGACAGTTAGCCGGGGAGCTGTTTTTT. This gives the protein CASSESTGQLAGELFF.

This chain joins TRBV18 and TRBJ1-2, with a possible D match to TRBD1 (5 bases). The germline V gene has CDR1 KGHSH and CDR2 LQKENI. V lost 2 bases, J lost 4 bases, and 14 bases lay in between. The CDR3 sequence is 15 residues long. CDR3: CASSPEGPPLYGYTF. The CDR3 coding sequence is TGTGCCAGCTCACCAGAGGGGCCCCCCCTCTATGGCTACACCTTC.

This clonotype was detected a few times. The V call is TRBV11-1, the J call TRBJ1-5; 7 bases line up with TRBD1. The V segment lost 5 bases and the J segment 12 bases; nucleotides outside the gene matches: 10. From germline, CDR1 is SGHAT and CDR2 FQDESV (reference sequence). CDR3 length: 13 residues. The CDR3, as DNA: TGTGCCAGCAGCACCGACAGGGCGAGTTTCCAGCATTTT. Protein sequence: CASSTDRASFQHF.

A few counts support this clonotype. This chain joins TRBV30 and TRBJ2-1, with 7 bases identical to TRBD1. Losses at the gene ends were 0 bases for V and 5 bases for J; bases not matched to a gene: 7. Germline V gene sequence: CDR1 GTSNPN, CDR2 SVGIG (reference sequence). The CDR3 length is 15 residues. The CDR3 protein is CAWSVSWDRHNEQFF. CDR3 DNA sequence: TGTGCCTGGAGTGTGTCGTGGGACAGACACAATGAGCAGTTCTTC.

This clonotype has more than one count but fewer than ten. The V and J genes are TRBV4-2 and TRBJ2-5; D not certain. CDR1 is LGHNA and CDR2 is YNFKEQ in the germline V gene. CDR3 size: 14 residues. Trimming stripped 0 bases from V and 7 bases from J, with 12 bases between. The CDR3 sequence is CASSQDSGLGTQYF. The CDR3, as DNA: TGTGCCAGCAGCCAAGATTCGGGTCTTGGGACCCAGTACTTC.

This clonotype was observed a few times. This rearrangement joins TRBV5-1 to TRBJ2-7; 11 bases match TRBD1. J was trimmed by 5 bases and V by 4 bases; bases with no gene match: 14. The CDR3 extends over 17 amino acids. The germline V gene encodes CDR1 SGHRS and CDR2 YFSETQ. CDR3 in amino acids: CASSTGTGGPLWNEQYF. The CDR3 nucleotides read TGCGCCAGCAGCACCGGGACAGGGGGGCCTCTTTGGAACGAGCAGTACTTC.

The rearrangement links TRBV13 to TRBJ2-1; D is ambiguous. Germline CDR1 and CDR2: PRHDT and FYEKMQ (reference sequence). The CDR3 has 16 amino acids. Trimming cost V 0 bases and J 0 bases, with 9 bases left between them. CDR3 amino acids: CASSLGLASSYNEQFF. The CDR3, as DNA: TGTGCCAGCAGCTTAGGCCTGGCCAGCTCCTACAATGAGCAGTTCTTC.

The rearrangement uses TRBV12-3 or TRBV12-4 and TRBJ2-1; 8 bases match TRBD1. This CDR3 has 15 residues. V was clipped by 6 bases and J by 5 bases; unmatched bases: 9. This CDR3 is CASRTTGAVHNEQFF. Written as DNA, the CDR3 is TGTGCCAGCAGGACGACAGGGGCGGTCCACAATGAGCAGTTCTTC.

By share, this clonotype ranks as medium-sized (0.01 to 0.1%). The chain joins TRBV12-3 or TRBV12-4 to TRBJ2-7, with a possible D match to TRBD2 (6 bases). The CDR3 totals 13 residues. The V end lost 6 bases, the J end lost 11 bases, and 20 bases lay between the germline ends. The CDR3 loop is CASSPSDFTRKYF. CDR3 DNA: TGTGCCAGCAGCCCTAGCGACTTTACCAGAAAGTACTTC.

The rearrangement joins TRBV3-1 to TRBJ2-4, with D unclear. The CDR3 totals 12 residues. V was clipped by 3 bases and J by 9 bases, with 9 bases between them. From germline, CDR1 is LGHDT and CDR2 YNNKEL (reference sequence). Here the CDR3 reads CASSHGPGIQYF. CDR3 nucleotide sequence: TGTGCCAGCAGCCACGGTCCGGGCATTCAGTACTTC.

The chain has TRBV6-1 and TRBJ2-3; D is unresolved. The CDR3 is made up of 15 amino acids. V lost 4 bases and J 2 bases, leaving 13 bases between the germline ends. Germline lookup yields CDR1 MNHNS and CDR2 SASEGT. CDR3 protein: CASSVQTPPTDTQYF. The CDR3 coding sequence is TGTGCCAGCAGTGTACAAACCCCTCCCACAGATACGCAGTATTTT.

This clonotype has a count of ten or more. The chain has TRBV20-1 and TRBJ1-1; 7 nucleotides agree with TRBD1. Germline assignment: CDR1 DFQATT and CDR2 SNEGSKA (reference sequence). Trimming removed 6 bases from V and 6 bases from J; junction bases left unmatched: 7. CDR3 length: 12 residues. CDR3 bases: TGCAGTGCCGACAGGGTGAATTCTGAAGCTTTCTTT. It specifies CSADRVNSEAFF.

The CDR3 nucleotides read TGTGCCAGCAGCGCTCCTGACAGGGGGCCCTACGAGCAGTACTTC. As protein: CASSAPDRGPYEQYF. The V and J genes are TRBV9 and TRBJ2-7; TRBD1 agrees at 10 bases. Germline loops: CDR1 SGDLS, CDR2 YYNGEE. The V gene end was trimmed by 3 bases and the J gene end by 2 bases; junction bases not matched to a gene: 5. The length of the CDR3 is 15 residues.

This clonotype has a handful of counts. The CDR3 nucleotides are TGCGCCAGCAGCCTAAGACAGTTCTCCTACAATGAGCAGTTCTTC. Residues: CASSLRQFSYNEQFF. The gene calls are TRBV5-1 and TRBJ2-1; TRBD1 might be the D (5 bases). The CDR3 totals 15 residues. Germline V gives CDR1 SGHRS, CDR2 YFSETQ. Trimming removed 4 bases at V and 0 bases at J, with 11 bases between.

DNA of the CDR3: TGCGCCAGCAGTAGCCAGGACGTGTACCAAGAGACCCAGTACTTC. Translation: CASSSQDVYQETQYF. This chain connects TRBV5-1 to TRBJ2-5; no definite D call. Trimming took 5 bases from V and 0 from J, leaving 14 bases between them. This CDR3 has 15 amino acids. Germline CDR1 SGHRS, CDR2 YFSETQ.

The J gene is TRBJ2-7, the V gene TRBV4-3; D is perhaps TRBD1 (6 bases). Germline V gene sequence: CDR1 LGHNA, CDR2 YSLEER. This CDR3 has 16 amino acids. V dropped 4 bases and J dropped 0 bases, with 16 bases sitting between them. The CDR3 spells CASSPHGQYPSYEQYF. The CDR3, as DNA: TGCGCCAGCAGCCCCCACGGACAGTACCCCTCCTACGAGCAGTACTTC.

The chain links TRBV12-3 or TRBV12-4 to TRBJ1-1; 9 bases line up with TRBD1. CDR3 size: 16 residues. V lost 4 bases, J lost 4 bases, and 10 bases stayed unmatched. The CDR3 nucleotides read TGTGCCAGCAGTTACAGACGGACAGGGGTAGTCACTGAAGCTTTCTTT. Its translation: CASSYRRTGVVTEAFF.

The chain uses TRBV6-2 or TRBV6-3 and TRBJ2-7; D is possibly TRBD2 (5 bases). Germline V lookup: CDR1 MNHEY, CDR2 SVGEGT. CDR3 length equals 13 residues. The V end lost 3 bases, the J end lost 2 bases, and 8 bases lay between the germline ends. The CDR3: CASSYSGTYEQYF. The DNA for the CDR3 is TGTGCCAGCAGTTATTCGGGAACCTACGAGCAGTACTTC.

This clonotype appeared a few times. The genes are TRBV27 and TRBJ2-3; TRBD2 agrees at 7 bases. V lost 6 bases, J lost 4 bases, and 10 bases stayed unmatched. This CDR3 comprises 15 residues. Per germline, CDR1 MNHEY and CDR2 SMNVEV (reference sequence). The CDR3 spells CASRPGGRWADTQYF. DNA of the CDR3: TGTGCCAGCAGGCCTGGCGGGAGATGGGCAGATACGCAGTATTTT.

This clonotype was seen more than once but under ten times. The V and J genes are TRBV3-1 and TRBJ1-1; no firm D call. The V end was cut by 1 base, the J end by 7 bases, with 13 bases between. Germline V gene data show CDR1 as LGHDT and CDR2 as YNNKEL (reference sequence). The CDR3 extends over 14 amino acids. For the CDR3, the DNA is TGTGCCAGCAGCCAAGGAACAGTCTTTAGTGAAGCTTTCTTT. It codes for CASSQGTVFSEAFF.

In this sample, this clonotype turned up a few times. Here the CDR3 DNA reads TGTGCCAGCAGGGTCCGGCCCAGCTCCTACAATGAGCAGTTCTTC. It specifies CASRVRPSSYNEQFF. The rearrangement uses TRBV28 and TRBJ2-1, with D uncertain. Germline CDR1 reads MDHEN; CDR2 reads SYDVKM. CDR3 size: 15 residues. The V gene lost 6 bases and the J gene lost 0 bases, with 12 bases spanning the gap. Looking up the rest from reference TRBV28 and TRBJ2-1 gives the full variable domain: DVKVTQSSRYLVKRTGEKVFLECVQDMDHENMFWYRQDPGLGLRLIYFSYDVKMKEKGDIPEGYSVSREKKERFSLILESASTNQTSMYLCASRVRPSSYNEQFFGPGTRLTVL.

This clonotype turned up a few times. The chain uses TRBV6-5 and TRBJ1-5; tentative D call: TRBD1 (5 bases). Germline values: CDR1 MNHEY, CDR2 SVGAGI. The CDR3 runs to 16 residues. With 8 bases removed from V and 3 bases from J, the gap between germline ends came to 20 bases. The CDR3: CASPREGAGSNQPQHF. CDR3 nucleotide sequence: TGTGCCAGCCCCCGGGAGGGCGCAGGGTCCAATCAGCCCCAGCATTTT.

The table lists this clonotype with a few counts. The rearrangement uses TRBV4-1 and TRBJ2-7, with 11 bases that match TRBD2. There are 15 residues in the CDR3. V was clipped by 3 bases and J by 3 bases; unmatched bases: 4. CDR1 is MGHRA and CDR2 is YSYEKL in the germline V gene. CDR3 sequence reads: CASSQELAGVYEQYF. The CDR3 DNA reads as TGCGCCAGCAGCCAGGAACTAGCGGGAGTCTACGAGCAGTACTTC.